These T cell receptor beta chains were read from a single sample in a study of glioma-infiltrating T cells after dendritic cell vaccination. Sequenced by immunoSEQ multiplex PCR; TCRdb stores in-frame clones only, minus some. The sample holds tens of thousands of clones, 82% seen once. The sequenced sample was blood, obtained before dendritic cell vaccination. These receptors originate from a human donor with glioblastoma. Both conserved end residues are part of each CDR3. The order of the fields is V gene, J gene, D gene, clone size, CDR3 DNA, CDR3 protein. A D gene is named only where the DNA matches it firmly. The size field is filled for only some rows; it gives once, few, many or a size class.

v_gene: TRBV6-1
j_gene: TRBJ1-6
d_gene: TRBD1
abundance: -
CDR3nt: TGTGCCATCTCGGACAGGGCGAATTCACCCCTCCACTTT
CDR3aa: CAISDRANSPLHF

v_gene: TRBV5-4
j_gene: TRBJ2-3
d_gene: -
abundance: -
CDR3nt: TGTGCCAGCAGCTTAATTCAGGGTGGCACAGATACGCAGTATTTT
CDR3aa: CASSLIQGGTDTQYF

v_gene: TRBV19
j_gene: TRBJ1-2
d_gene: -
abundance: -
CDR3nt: TGTGCCAGTAGCACCCCCCGGGGTATCGGCTATGGCTACACCTTC
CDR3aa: CASSTPRGIGYGYTF

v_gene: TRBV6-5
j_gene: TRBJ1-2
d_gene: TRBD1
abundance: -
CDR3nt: TGTGCCAGCAGTGGGACCGGGACAGGGTACTATGGCTACACCTTC
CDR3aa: CASSGTGTGYYGYTF

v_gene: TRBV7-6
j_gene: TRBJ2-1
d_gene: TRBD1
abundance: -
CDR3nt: TGTGCCAGCAGCTTAGTGATAGGACAGGGGACGGGTGAGCAGTTCTTC
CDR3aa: CASSLVIGQGTGEQFF

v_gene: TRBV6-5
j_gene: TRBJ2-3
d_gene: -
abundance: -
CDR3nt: TGTGCCAGCAGCCCCCGGGAATTCACAGATACGCAGTATTTT
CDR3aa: CASSPREFTDTQYF

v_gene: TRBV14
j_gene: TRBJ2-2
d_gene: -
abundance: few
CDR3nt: TGTGCCAGCAGCCAGGCCCTAGGGAGCCTCGACTTTCGGGAGCTGTTTTTT
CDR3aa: CASSQALGSLDFRELFF

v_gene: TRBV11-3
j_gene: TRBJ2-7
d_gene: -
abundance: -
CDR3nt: TGTGCCAGCAGCGGAGACGGCTACGAGCAGTACTTC
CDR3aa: CASSGDGYEQYF

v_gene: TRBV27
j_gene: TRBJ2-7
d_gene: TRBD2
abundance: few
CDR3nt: TGTGCCAGCGGAAGGACTAGCGGGGCATCATACGAGCAGTACTTC
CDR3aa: CASGRTSGASYEQYF

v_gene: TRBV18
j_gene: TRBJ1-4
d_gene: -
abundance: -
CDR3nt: TGTGCCAGCTCACCTTCTTTGGGGCAAGGCGGTGAAAAACTGTTTTTT
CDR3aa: CASSPSLGQGGEKLFF

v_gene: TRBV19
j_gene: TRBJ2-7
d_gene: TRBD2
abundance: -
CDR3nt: TGTGCCAGTAGCTCGGGGGCTAGCGGGGGCCGAAATTCCTACGAGCAGTACTTC
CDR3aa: CASSSGASGGRNSYEQYF

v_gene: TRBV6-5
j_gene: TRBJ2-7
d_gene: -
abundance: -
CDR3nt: TGTGCCAGCAGTTACTCAACAGTGGGGCAATCCTACGAGCAGTACTTC
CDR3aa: CASSYSTVGQSYEQYF

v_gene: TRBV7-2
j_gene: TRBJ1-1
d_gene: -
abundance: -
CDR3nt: TGTGCCAGCAGCTTATGGGCACAGGGGAACACTGAAGCTTTCTTT
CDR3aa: CASSLWAQGNTEAFF

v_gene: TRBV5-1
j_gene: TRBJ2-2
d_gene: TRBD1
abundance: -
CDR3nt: TGCGCCAGCAGACTTACCGGGACAGCCACCGGGGAGCTGTTTTTT
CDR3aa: CASRLTGTATGELFF

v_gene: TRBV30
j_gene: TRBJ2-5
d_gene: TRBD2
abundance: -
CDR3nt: TGTGCCTGGAGTTTAGCGGGAGTGGGTTTCGGCGAGACCCAGTACTTC
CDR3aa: CAWSLAGVGFGETQYF

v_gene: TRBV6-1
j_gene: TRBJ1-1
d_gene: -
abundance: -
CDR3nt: TGTGCCAGCAAGTTGGAACAGCAGAACACTGAAGCTTTCTTT
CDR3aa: CASKLEQQNTEAFF

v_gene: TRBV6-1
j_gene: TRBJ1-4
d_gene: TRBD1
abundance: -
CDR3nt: TGTGCCAGCAGTGAGGACAGGGTAAATGAAAAACTGTTTTTT
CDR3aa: CASSEDRVNEKLFF

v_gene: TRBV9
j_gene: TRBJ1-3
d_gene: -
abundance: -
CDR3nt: TGTGCCAGCAGCGCCAGCGGTTCTGGAAACACCATATATTTT
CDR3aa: CASSASGSGNTIYF

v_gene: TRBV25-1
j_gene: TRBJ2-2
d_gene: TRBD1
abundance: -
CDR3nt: TGTGCCAGCAGTGAACCTCTGACAGGGAATGTGCGGACCGGGGAGCTGTTTTTT
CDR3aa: CASSEPLTGNVRTGELFF

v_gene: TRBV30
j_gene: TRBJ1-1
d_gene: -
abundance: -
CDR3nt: TGTGCCTGTCTTAAGAAGATAAGGGAGGGCACTGAAGCTTTCTTT
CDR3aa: CACLKKIREGTEAFF

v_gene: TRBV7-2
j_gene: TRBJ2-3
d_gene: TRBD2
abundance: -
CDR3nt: TGTGCCAGCACCCGAATACTAGCGGGAGGTTGGACAGATACGCAGTATTTT
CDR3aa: CASTRILAGGWTDTQYF

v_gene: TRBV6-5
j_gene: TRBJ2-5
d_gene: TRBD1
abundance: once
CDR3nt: TGTGCCAGCAGCCTACAGGGGGCCTGGGAGACCCAGTACTTC
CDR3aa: CASSLQGAWETQYF

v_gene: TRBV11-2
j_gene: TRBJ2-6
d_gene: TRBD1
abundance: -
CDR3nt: TGTGCCAGCAGCTCTGGACAGGGAATAGCCAACGTCCTGACTTTC
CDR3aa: CASSSGQGIANVLTF

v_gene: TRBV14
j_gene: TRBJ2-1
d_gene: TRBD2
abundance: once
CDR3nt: TGTGCCAGCAGCCAAGATAGGACTAGTTTCCATGAGCAGTTCTTC
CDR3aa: CASSQDRTSFHEQFF

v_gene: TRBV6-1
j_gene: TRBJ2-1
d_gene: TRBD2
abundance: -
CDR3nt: TGTGCCAGCTCTGGAAGCGGGAGAATCTACAATGAGCAGTTCTTC
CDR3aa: CASSGSGRIYNEQFF

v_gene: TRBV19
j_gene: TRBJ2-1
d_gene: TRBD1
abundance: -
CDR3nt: TGTGCCAGTAGTATTCGGGGGACAGGGTCCAATGAGCAGTTCTTC
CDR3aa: CASSIRGTGSNEQFF

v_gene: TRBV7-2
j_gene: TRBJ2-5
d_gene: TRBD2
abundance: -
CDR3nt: TGTGCCAGCAGCTTCCAAACCGGGGGGGCGGAGACCCAGTACTTC
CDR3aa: CASSFQTGGAETQYF

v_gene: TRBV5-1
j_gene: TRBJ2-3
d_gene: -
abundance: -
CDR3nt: TGCGCCAGCAGCTTGGGGGGCAGGGATCCAGATACGCAGTATTTT
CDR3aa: CASSLGGRDPDTQYF

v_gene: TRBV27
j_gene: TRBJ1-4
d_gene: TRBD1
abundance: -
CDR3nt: TGTGCCAGCAGGGGGAACCGGGACAGTGATGAAAAACTGTTTTTT
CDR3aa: CASRGNRDSDEKLFF

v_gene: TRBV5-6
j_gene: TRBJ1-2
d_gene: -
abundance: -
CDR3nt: TGTGCCAGCAGCTTGGCGCCCATAGACGGGTATGGCTACACCTTC
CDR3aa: CASSLAPIDGYGYTF

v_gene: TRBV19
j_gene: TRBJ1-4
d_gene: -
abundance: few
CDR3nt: TGTGCCAGTACTACGGCGGCAGGGCGTCGAGAAAAACTGTTTTTT
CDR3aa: CASTTAAGRREKLFF

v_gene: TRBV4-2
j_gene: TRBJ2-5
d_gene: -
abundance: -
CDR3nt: TGTGCCAGCAGCGGGCGACTAGGTGAGACCCAGTACTTC
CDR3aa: CASSGRLGETQYF

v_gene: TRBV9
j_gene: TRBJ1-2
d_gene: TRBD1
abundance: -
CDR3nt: TGTGCCAGCAGCGGAAGGGACAGGGTCCCCGTAACCAACTATGGCTACACCTTC
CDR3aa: CASSGRDRVPVTNYGYTF

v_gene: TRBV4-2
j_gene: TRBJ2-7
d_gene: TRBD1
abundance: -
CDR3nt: TGTGCCAGCAGCCAAGGGGGGACAGACCACTACGAGCAGTACTTC
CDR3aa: CASSQGGTDHYEQYF

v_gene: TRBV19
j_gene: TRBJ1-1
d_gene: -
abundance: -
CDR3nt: TGTGCCAGTAGTCGCGATAGGGGTGAAGCTTTCTTT
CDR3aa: CASSRDRGEAFF

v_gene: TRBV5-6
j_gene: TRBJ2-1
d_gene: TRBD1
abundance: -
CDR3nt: TGTGCCAGCAGCTCGGGACAGACTACCTACAATGAGCAGTTCTTC
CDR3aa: CASSSGQTTYNEQFF

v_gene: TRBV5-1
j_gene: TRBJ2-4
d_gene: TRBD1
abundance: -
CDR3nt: TGCGCCAGCAGCAAGACAGGGGGGGACAAAAACATTCAGTACTTC
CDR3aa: CASSKTGGDKNIQYF

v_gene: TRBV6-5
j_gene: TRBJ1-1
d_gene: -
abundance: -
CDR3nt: TGTGCCATACGTGAACAGGGAGTGGGTGAAGCTTTCTTT
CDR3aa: CAIREQGVGEAFF

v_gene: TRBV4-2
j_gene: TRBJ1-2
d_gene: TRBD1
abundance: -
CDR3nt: TGTGCCAGCAGCCAGGCAATCTCCCGGGACAGGGAGGATACTGGTGGCTACACCTTC
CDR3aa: CASSQAISRDREDTGGYTF

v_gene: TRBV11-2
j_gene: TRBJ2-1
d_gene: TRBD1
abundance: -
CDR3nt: TGTGCCAGCAGCGTGGGACAGTGGGATTACAATGAGCAGTTCTTC
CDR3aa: CASSVGQWDYNEQFF

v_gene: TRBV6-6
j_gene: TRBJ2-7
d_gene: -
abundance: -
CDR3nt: TGTGCCAGCAGTTACCTCGGTGCCGGGGGCTACGAGCAGTACTTC
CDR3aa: CASSYLGAGGYEQYF

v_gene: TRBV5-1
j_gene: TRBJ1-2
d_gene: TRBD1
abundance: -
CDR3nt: TGCGCCAGCAGCGGGACAGGGACCTATGGCTACACCTTC
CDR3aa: CASSGTGTYGYTF

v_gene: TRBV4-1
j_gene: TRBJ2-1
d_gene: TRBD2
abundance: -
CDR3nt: TGCGCCAGCAGCCGACACCTAGCGGGGGTTTCCTACAATGAGCAGTTCTTC
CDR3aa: CASSRHLAGVSYNEQFF

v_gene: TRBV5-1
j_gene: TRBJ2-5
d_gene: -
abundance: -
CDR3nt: TGCGCCGGCAGACGGGCGGGGCCAGAAGAGACCCAGTACTTC
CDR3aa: CAGRRAGPEETQYF

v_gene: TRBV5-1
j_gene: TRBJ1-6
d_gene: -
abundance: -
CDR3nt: TGCGCCAGCAGCTTGTCACTGGTCGTATCCTATAATTCACCCCTCCACTTT
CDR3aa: CASSLSLVVSYNSPLHF